This T cell receptor (beta chain) was captured by sequencing in a study of T cells after yellow fever vaccination. Study context: SMART-Seq v4 Ultra Low Input handled preparation of low-cell-number fractions.

As to this clonotype: Its antigen is currently unknown.

Study-wide findings and caveats: A faster peak, day 5 versus 15, was reached by the weaker secondary response. A minor fraction of clonotypes spanned both CD4 and CD8 compartments. Detected again after the booster were most primary-vaccination clones, at almost 97% CD4 and approximately 85% CD8.

The V and J ends lost 3 bases and 2 bases, in that order; junction bases with no gene match: 12. Germline V gene sequence: CDR1 SGHDN, CDR2 FVKESK. CDR3 length: 17 amino acids. Using its own MiXCR run on the 5' RACE reads, TCRdb lists one record per CDR3 protein. The sample lists roughly 260,000 distinct CDR3 sequences, over 10% occurring once. The chain is built from TRBV14 and TRBJ2-7, with TRBD1 matching 8 bases. This receptor was obtained from a man aged 30 to 39 who received the YFV17D yellow fever vaccine. The sequencing used CD4+ T cells sorted from PBMCs, collected 45 days after the yellow fever booster vaccination. CDR3 bases: TGTGCCAGCAGCCAGGCTTTCCGGACAGGGATTCCCTACGAGCAGTACTTC. Translating it yields CASSQAFRTGIPYEQYF.